This record looks at one TCR beta chain sequence and its context. The length of the CDR3 is 15 residues. Germline CDR1 reads MNHEY; CDR2 reads SMNVEV (reference sequence). Deletions cut 5 bases from V and 4 bases from J, with 15 bases between. This sample is drawn from a study of blood T cell repertoires in COVID-19. Study details: Sources were T cells, B-cell-depleted T cells, or PBMCs; the material itself was cDNA or gDNA.

In the source study's methods: Estimation of nucleated cell counts was performed using reference gene primer amplification. Produced via immunoSEQ multiplex PCR; TCRdb's table is partial and in-frame only. D and trimming come from the DNA, and the V and J calls and clone size come from that table. Altogether about 140,000 clones are present, more than 65% being singletons, with the ten largest covering 3% to 4.5%. The TCR originated in a woman in her sixties or seventies with acute or convalescent COVID-19. The V call is TRBV27, the J call TRBJ2-1; maybe TRBD2 (7 bases). Sequenced sample: peripheral blood. CDR3 DNA sequence: TGTGCCAGCAGTAGACCGGGGGGCCCTTACAATGAGCAGTTCTTC. Its translation is CASSRPGGPYNEQFF.